This TCR beta chain was captured by sequencing in a study of blood T cells in healthy people across ages (dated by TCRdb to between 2014 and 2016). At the level of the whole study: Template switching captured roughly one uniquely barcoded TCR beta cDNA molecule per two T cells in model experiments. The study measured age-related changes in TCR beta repertoire diversity using deep sequencing normalized with unique cDNA molecular identifiers. Two additional independent replicas of 1 million unique cDNA reads from the same blood draw were analyzed for two donors (one aged 18 to 30 and one aged 80 or older). Four age groups were formed from the donors: young (average approximately 17 years), middle-aged (approximately 40), aged (62) and long-lived (more than 75). Broad study findings and their caveats: The long-lived group showed more naive CD4+ T cells, fewer expanded clones and increased TCR diversity than the aged group, suggesting age selection. The percentage of naive T cells measured by flow cytometry correlated strongly with observed TCR beta diversity. As age increased, observed TCR beta diversity per million T cells dropped in a roughly linear way, and a significant reduction was already evident by age 40. Because the CMV infection status of the donors was unknown, age-related changes in expanded clonotypes may potentially have been confounded. Since profiling was done on bulk unsorted PBMCs, naive and antigen-experienced compartments could not be conclusively compared. Estimates of total diversity from one million sequenced T cells were regarded as lower bounds and underestimates.

The approximately 40 donors, aged about 6 to 100 years, were systemically healthy Caucasian individuals from Russia. Approximately 9.3 milliliters of peripheral blood were collected from each donor into EDTA-treated Vacutainer tubes. PBMCs were isolated by Ficoll-Paque density-gradient centrifugation, with at least 7 million obtained per sample. Trizol reagent was used to extract total RNA from PBMCs, with at least 6 micrograms per sample. The percentages of naive CD45RAhigh/CD27high T cells were determined by flow cytometry on a PBMC aliquot from every donor. About this clonotype itself: No cognate antigen has been identified for it. It has no much larger one-base neighbor in the sample; base qualities were not kept.

The receptor library was made with 5' RACE. TCRdb lists the instrument as Illumina HiSeq 2500. A second PCR of roughly 6 to 11 cycles was performed with a sample-barcoded 5' primer and a J-beta primer mix. A template-switch 5' adaptor carrying 12 random nucleotides introduced a unique molecular identifier onto each TCR beta cDNA molecule. Each sample yielded at least 3 million CDR3-containing paired-end reads. First-strand cDNA was synthesized from all RNA with the Mint cDNA synthesis kit, primed by a TRBC-specific oligonucleotide. Following uracil-DNA glycosylase treatment, all cDNA underwent a first 18-cycle PCR with the universal primers M1SS and BC2_uni_R. The authors' pipeline ran thus. For normalization, 1 million high-quality reads were randomly selected from each sample, with every read carrying a distinct molecular identifier. Reads sharing molecular identifiers were discarded rather than binned into consensus sequences. MiTCR, set to a Q25 quality threshold and the strictest error-elimination algorithm, was used for CDR3 identification, clonotype clustering and error correction. A nonparametric unseen species model with Euler transformation was used to estimate a lower bound on total TCR beta diversity. TCRdb passed the public sequencing reads through fastp at Q25 and MiXCR, retaining productive beta sequences. Rows merge per CDR3 protein into single entries with the most common DNA and genes. The V and J calls here are based on TCRdb, not the publication. In this sample the table shows over 700,000 distinct CDR3 sequences, about 25% of which occur a single time. Clones ranked in the top ten supply more than 7.5% of the sample.

Reading the germline V gene (reference sequence) gives CDR1 SEHNR and CDR2 FQNEAQ. Unmatched junction bases come to 16, with V trimmed by 5 bases and J by 11 bases. The CDR3 covers 15 residues, taking in both the cysteine and the phenylalanine. Only CDR3 DNA remains: 45 bases, in frame from the first base. The same data also contributed to another study, on T cells of mothers and their children. That second publication adds: Nine systemically healthy Caucasian individuals, comprising three mothers and their six children, were included as donors. cDNA synthesis consumed the entire amount of extracted RNA, loaded at 1.5 ug RNA in each 15 ul reaction. In the second PCR, the M1S primer added sample barcodes and 2-4 random nucleotides. Over 9.5 million TCR beta CDR3 reads were obtained for each mother, and 3 million to 3.5 million reads were obtained for each child. TCR recombination output is similarly shaped by thymic selection in related and unrelated pairs, with a minor effect exerted by inherited differences. Related mother-child pairs always showed normalized repertoire overlap that was slightly higher than in unrelated mother-child pairs, though the difference was never significant. No persistent microchimeric T cell clones were found, with a detection sensitivity of roughly 99 clones per million clonotypes. The study used deep NGS to compare TCR beta repertoires of mothers and children, seeking features distinguishing related mother-child pairs from unrelated individuals. Mothers averaged about 37 +/- 4 years of age and children averaged roughly 11 +/- 4 years. Libraries were sequenced on Illumina HiSeq 2000 with 100+100 nt paired-end reads after adapter ligation with NEBNext reagents. To prevent cross-contamination, the mother and child libraries were prepared a month apart and were sequenced in separate runs. For each donor, between about 450,000 and 2,300,000 distinct TCR beta clonotypes were identified. Naive TCR beta clonotypes were estimated from low-frequency clonotypes matched to each donor's FACS-determined naive share, without sorting.

This TCR came from a boy younger than 18 in good health. The chain couples TRBV7-9 to TRBJ2-5, with 8 bases aligning to TRBD2. The specimen was blood. The CDR3 corresponds to CASSLFGGGSEEQYF. The nucleotides are TGTGCCAGCAGCCTGTTCGGCGGGGGGTCGGAAGAGCAGTACTTC.